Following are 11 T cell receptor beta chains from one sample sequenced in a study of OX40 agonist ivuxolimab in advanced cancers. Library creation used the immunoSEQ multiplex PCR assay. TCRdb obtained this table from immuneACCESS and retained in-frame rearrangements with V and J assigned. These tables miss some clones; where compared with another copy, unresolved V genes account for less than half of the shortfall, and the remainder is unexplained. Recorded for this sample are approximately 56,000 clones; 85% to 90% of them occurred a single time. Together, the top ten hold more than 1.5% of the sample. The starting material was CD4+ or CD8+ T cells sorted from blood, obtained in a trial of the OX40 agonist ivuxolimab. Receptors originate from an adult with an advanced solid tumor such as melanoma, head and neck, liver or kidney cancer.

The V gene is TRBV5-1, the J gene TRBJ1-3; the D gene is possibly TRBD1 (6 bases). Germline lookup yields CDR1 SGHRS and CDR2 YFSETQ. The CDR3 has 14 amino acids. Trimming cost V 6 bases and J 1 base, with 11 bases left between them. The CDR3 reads CASTPGQSGNTIYF. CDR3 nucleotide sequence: TGCGCCAGCACCCCAGGACAGTCTGGAAACACCATATATTTT.

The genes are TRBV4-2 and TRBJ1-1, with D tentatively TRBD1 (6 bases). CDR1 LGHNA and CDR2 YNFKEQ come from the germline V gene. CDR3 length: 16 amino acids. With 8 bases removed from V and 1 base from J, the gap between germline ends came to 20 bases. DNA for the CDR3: TGTGCCAGCGCATTCGGGTGGGGGGCGAGGAACACTGAAGCTTTCTTT. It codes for CASAFGWGARNTEAFF.

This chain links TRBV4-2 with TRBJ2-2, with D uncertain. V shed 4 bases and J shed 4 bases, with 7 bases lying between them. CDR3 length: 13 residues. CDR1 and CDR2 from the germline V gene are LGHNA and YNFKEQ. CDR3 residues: CASSPSRTGELFF. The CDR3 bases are TGTGCCAGCAGCCCCTCTCGCACCGGGGAGCTGTTTTTT.

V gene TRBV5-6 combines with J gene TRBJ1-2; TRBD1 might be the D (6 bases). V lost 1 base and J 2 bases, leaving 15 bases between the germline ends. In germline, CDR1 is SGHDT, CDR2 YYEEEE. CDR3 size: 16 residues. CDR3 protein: CASSLRRSQGNYGYTF. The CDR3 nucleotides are TGTGCCAGCAGCTTGCGCCGGTCCCAGGGGAACTATGGCTACACCTTC.

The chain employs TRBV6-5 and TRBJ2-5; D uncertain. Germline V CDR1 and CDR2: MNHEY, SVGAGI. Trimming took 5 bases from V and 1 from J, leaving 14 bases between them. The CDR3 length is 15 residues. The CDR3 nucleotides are TGTGCCAGCAGTGCGAAGAGTAGTACCCAAGAGACCCAGTACTTC. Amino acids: CASSAKSSTQETQYF.

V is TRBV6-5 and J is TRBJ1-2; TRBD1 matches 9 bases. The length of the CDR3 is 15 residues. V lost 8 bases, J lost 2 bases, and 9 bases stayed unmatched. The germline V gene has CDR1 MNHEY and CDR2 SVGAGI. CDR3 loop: CASGAYRGRNYGYTF. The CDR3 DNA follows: TGTGCCAGCGGGGCCTACAGGGGGCGAAACTATGGCTACACCTTC.

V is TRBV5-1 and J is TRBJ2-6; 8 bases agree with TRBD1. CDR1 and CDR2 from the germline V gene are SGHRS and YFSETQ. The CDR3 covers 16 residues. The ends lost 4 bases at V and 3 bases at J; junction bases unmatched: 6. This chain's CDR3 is CASSQPDRDGANVLTF. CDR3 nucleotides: TGCGCCAGCAGCCAACCGGACAGGGATGGGGCCAACGTCCTGACTTTC.

CDR3 loop: CASSSGSRGNEKLFF. CDR3 DNA sequence: TGCGCCAGCAGCTCGGGGAGTAGGGGGAATGAAAAACTGTTTTTT. This rearrangement joins TRBV5-1 to TRBJ1-4; D is perhaps TRBD1 (6 bases). This CDR3 spans 15 amino acids. The V and J ends lost 3 bases and 5 bases respectively, with 14 bases between them. Germline assignment: CDR1 SGHRS and CDR2 YFSETQ.

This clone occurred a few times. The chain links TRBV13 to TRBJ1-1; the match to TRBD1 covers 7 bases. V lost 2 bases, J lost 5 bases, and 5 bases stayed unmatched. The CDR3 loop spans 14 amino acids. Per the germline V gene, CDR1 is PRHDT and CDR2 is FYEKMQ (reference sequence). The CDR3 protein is CASSLRGQITEAFF. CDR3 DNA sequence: TGTGCCAGCAGCTTAAGGGGACAGATAACTGAAGCTTTCTTT.

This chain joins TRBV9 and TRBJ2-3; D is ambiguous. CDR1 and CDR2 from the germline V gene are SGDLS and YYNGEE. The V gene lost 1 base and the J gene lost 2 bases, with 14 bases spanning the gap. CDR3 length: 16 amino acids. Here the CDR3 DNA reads TGTGCCAGCAGCGTAAGTAGCAAACAAGCCACAGATACGCAGTATTTT. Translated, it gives CASSVSSKQATDTQYF.

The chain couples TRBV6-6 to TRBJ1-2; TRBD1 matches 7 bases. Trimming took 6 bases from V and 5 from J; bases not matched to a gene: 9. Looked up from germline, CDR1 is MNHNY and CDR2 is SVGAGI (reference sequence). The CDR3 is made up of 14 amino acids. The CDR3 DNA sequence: TGTGCCAGCAGCCCTGGGACAGCTATTTATGGCTACACCTTC. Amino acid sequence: CASSPGTAIYGYTF.